The next 23 T cell receptor beta chains were all read from a single sample in a study of type 1 regulatory T cells. No antigen has been assigned to these receptors. Via MiXCR, TCRdb re-called the reads, giving one row per CDR3 protein. Counted here are about 67,000 distinct CDR3 sequences, 45% to 50% occurring once; the ten biggest clones make up approximately 2%. Sequencing was carried out using cultured non-Tr1 T cells, either the whole culture or a sorted T cell fraction (not recorded which). These receptors were taken from a human donor in good health.

This clonotype was found once. The junction shows a germline mismatch at one end, possibly a read error. This chain connects TRBV24-1 to TRBJ2-2; tentative D call: TRBD2 (5 bases). The CDR3 covers 14 residues. In germline, CDR1 is KGHDR, CDR2 SFDVKD. Here the CDR3 DNA reads TGTGCCACCAGTGCCCTTATAAACACCGGGGAGCGGTTTTTT. The encoded protein is CATSALINTGERFF.

The chain joins TRBV20-1 to TRBJ2-7; either TRBD1 or TRBD2 may fit D (7 bases each). CDR1 and CDR2 (germline): DFQATT, SNEGSKA (reference sequence). V was shortened by 6 bases and J by 6 bases, with 24 bases between the two germline ends. This CDR3 comprises 15 residues. The CDR3 coding sequence is TGCAGTGCCGCGCGAGGGACCCAGGGGGGGCGCGAGCAGTACTTC. This sequence encodes CSAARGTQGGREQYF.

This clonotype was found a few times. V is TRBV12-3 or TRBV12-4 and J is TRBJ2-7; 8 nucleotides agree with TRBD2. V was clipped by 6 bases and J by 3 bases; unmatched bases: 4. The CDR3 is made up of 13 amino acids. In DNA form, the CDR3 reads TGTGCCAGCAGGCGGGGGGAGTACTACGAGCAGTACTTC. Its protein is CASRRGEYYEQYF.

In its sample, this clonotype was seen a few times. The genes are TRBV20-1 and TRBJ2-3, with 10 nucleotides matching TRBD2. Germline trimming cut 3 bases from V and 3 bases from J; bases unmatched to any gene: 3. Germline V CDR1 and CDR2: DFQATT, SNEGSKA (reference sequence). This CDR3 has 14 residues. The DNA of the CDR3 is TGCAGTGCTAGTCCTAGCGGGGGTACAGATACGCAGTATTTT. It codes for CSASPSGGTDTQYF.

Here the CDR3 reads CAWSGQGSGEQYF. The CDR3 DNA sequence: TGTGCCTGGAGCGGACAGGGGTCGGGCGAGCAGTACTTC. This chain uses TRBV30 with TRBJ2-7; 9 positions agree with TRBD1. V shed 3 bases, J shed 6 bases, and the junction held 6 bases outside the gene matches. The germline gives CDR1 GTSNPN, CDR2 SVGIG (reference sequence). The CDR3 spans 13 residues.

This clonotype was found a few times. The V gene is TRBV19, the J gene TRBJ1-2, with 7 bases fitting TRBD1. With V trimmed by 5 bases and J by 4 bases, 4 bases remained unmatched. The CDR3 length is 13 residues. CDR1 LNHDA and CDR2 SQIVND come from the germline V gene (reference sequence). The CDR3: CASSRNRGYGYTF. CDR3 DNA sequence: TGTGCCAGTAGTCGGAACAGGGGCTATGGCTACACCTTC. Full variable domain (missing parts from reference TRBV19 and TRBJ1-2): DGGITQSPKYLFRKEGQNVTLSCEQNLNHDAMYWYRQDPGQGLRLIYYSQIVNDFQKGDIAEGYSVSREKKESFPLTVTSAQKNPTAFYLCASSRNRGYGYTFGSGTRLTVV.

V is TRBV5-1 and J is TRBJ2-5, with 10 positions matching TRBD2. The V gene's germline CDR1 is SGHRS and CDR2 YFSETQ. V was clipped by 2 bases and J by 5 bases; unmatched bases: 3. There are 14 residues in the CDR3. CDR3 residues: CASSFSGGMETQYF. The DNA for the CDR3 is TGCGCCAGCAGCTTTAGCGGGGGGATGGAGACCCAGTACTTC.

The chain combines TRBV9 with TRBJ2-3; no clear D. V shed 3 bases and J shed 3 bases, with 11 bases lying between them. Germline V CDR1 and CDR2: SGDLS, YYNGEE. The CDR3 is 14 amino acids. CDR3 residues: CASSDRSRTDTQYF. In nucleotides, the CDR3 is TGTGCCAGCAGCGATAGAAGCAGGACAGATACGCAGTATTTT.

The gene calls are TRBV7-6 and TRBJ2-7; 8 bases align to TRBD2. The trim removed 5 bases at V and 2 bases at J, leaving 2 bases unmatched. CDR3 size: 13 residues. Germline V gene lookup returns CDR1 SGHVS and CDR2 FNYEAQ. In DNA, the CDR3 is TGTGCCAGCAGCCGGGGGGGCCCCTACGAGCAGTACTTC. This codes for CASSRGGPYEQYF. Full variable domain (outside the CDR3, taken from reference TRBV7-6 and TRBJ2-7): GAGVSQSPRYKVTKRGQDVALRCDPISGHVSLYWYRQALGQGPEFLTYFNYEAQQDKSGLPNDRFSAERPEGSISTLTIQRTEQRDSAMYRCASSRGGPYEQYFGPGTRLTVT.

This chain uses TRBV25-1 with TRBJ1-2; D remains ambiguous. This CDR3 contains 12 residues. CDR1 and CDR2 (germline): MGHDK, SYGVNS. Trimming removed 4 bases from V and 4 bases from J, with 7 bases in between. The CDR3 here is CASSGRGYGYTF. For the CDR3, the DNA is TGTGCCAGCAGTGGCCGGGGCTATGGCTACACCTTC.

In DNA, the CDR3 is TGCAGTGCTAGGACCCCCTCGGCCGGCCTCGGGGAACTGTTTTTT. Translating gives CSARTPSAGLGELFF. The rearrangement uses TRBV20-1 and TRBJ1-4; no firm D call. This CDR3 is built from 15 residues. V lost 3 bases, J lost 12 bases, and 23 bases lay in between. Per germline, CDR1 DFQATT and CDR2 SNEGSKA (reference sequence).

This sequence joins TRBV7-9 and TRBJ2-2; D perhaps matches TRBD1 (6 bases). V was pared by 5 bases and J by 10 bases, with 11 bases between. The germline gives CDR1 SEHNR, CDR2 FQNEAQ (reference sequence). The CDR3 spans 12 residues. CDR3 in amino acids: CASSLQGQELFF. For the CDR3, the DNA is TGTGCCAGCAGCCTACAGGGACAGGAGCTGTTTTTT.

The chain is built from TRBV12-3 or TRBV12-4 and TRBJ2-7; 8 bases fit TRBD1. This CDR3 has 15 residues. V lost 6 bases to trimming and J lost 2 bases; unmatched junction nucleotides: 9. The CDR3 loop is CASSRRTGSPYEQYF. The CDR3 bases are TGTGCCAGCAGCCGGCGGACAGGGTCCCCCTACGAGCAGTACTTC.

The chain employs TRBV20-1 and TRBJ2-5; no firm D call. V was trimmed by 6 bases and J by 2 bases, leaving 7 bases between them. The CDR3 is 11 residues long. Looked up from germline, CDR1 is DFQATT and CDR2 is SNEGSKA (reference sequence). CDR3 in amino acids: CSAEKQETQYF. CDR3 DNA: TGCAGTGCCGAAAAGCAAGAGACCCAGTACTTC.

The chain links TRBV6-1 to TRBJ1-1, with 8 positions matching TRBD1. V lost 5 bases and J lost 4; bases outside the gene matches: 6. The CDR3 contains 14 residues. CDR1 and CDR2 (germline): MNHNS, SASEGT. The CDR3 protein is CASSLLTGGTEAFF. CDR3 sequence (DNA): TGTGCCAGCAGTCTTCTTACAGGGGGCACTGAAGCTTTCTTT.

The chain combines TRBV7-8 with TRBJ2-7, with TRBD1 matching 12 bases. Trimming cost V 5 bases and J 0 bases; bases outside gene matches: 5. CDR1 and CDR2 (germline): SGHVS, FQNEAQ. This CDR3 is built from 16 residues. This chain's CDR3 is CASSRRDRGLSYEQYF. CDR3 bases: TGTGCCAGCAGCCGCCGGGACAGGGGGCTCTCCTACGAGCAGTACTTC.

The J gene is TRBJ1-1, the V gene TRBV5-1, with TRBD1 identical over 7 bases. This CDR3 is 15 amino acids long. The ends lost 3 bases at V and 1 base at J; junction bases unmatched: 6. CDR1 and CDR2 (germline): SGHRS, YFSETQ. CDR3 protein: CASSSIQGTNTEAFF. In nucleotides, the CDR3 is TGCGCCAGCAGCTCAATACAGGGGACGAACACTGAAGCTTTCTTT.

This clonotype was recorded a few times. The V and J genes are TRBV28 and TRBJ2-1, with TRBD1 matching over 8 bases. The V and J ends lost 8 bases and 6 bases, in that order; junction bases with no gene match: 9. The CDR3 totals 14 residues. Germline values: CDR1 MDHEN, CDR2 SYDVKM. The CDR3 protein is CASADRGLFNEQFF. The CDR3 coding sequence is TGTGCCAGCGCAGACAGGGGTTTATTCAATGAGCAGTTCTTC.

This chain connects TRBV7-2 to TRBJ2-3; D remains unclear. Germline CDR1 reads SGHTA; CDR2 reads FQGNSA. V was pared by 5 bases and J by 0 bases, with 12 bases between. The CDR3 is 15 residues long. The CDR3 here is CASSALSPSTDTQYF. The CDR3 DNA sequence: TGTGCCAGCAGCGCCTTGTCCCCTAGCACAGATACGCAGTATTTT.

V and J are TRBV5-1 and TRBJ1-4; 7 nucleotides line up with TRBD1. The V gene end was trimmed by 8 bases and the J gene end by 3 bases; junction bases not matched to a gene: 10. The CDR3 has 15 residues. Germline CDR1 is SGHRS and CDR2 is YFSETQ. CDR3 coding DNA: TGCGCCAGTTCAATAACGGGGACAGCTAATGAAAAACTGTTTTTT. It encodes CASSITGTANEKLFF.

The rearrangement links TRBV4-3 to TRBJ2-3; D possibly uses TRBD1 or TRBD2 (6 bases each). The V and J ends lost 1 base and 4 bases respectively, with 12 bases between them. This CDR3 spans 15 amino acids. Germline assignment: CDR1 LGHNA and CDR2 YSLEER. DNA of the CDR3: TGCGCCAGCAGCCAAGTATGGGGGGCCGCAGATACGCAGTATTTT. Encoded protein: CASSQVWGAADTQYF.

This clonotype was picked up a small number of times. The gene calls are TRBV2 and TRBJ2-5; D is unclear. V dropped 1 base and J dropped 4 bases, with 7 bases sitting between them. The CDR3 is 13 residues long. The V gene's germline CDR1 is SNHLY and CDR2 FYNNEI. CDR3 coding DNA: TGTGCCAGCAGTGAAGGTGGTTTAGAGACCCAGTACTTC. Translation gives CASSEGGLETQYF.

This chain uses TRBV28 with TRBJ2-5; TRBD2 matches at 12 bases. Germline trimming cut 7 bases from V and 9 bases from J; bases unmatched to any gene: 12. The germline CDR1 and CDR2 sequences are MDHEN and SYDVKM. The CDR3 length is 15 residues. DNA of the CDR3: TGTGCCAGCACGTCACCGGGACTAGCGGGTCTGGCCCAGTACTTC. As protein: CASTSPGLAGLAQYF.